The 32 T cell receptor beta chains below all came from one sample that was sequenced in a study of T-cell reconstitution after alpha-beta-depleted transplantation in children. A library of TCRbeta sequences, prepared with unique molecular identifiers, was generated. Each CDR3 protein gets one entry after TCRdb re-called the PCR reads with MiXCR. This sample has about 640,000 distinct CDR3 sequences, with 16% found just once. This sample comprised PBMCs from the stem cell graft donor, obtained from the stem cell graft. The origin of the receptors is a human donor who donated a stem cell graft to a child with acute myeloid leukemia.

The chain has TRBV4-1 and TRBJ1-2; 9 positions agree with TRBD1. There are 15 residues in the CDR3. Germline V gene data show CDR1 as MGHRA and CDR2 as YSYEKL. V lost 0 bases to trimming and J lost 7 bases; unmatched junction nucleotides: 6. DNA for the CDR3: TGCGCCAGCAGCCAAGAGGGGGGGACAGGGTTTGGCTACACCTTC. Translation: CASSQEGGTGFGYTF.

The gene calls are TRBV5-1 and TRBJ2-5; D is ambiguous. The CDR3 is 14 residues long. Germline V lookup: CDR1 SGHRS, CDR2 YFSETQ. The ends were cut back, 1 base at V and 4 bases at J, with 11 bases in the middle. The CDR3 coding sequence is TGCGCCAGCAGCTTGACGACTGATGGAGAGACCCAGTACTTC. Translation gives CASSLTTDGETQYF.

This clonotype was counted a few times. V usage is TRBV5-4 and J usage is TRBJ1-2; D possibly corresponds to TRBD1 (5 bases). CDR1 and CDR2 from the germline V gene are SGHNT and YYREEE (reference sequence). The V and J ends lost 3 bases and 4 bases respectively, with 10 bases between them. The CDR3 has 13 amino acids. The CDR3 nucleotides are TGTGCCAGCAGCTCCAGGGAAGGCTATGGCTACACCTTC. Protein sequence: CASSSREGYGYTF. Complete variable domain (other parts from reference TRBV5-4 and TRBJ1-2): ETGVTQSPTHLIKTRGQQVTLRCSSQSGHNTVSWYQQALGQGPQFIFQYYREEENGRGNFPPRFSGLQFPNYSSELNVNALELDDSALYLCASSSREGYGYTFGSGTRLTVV.

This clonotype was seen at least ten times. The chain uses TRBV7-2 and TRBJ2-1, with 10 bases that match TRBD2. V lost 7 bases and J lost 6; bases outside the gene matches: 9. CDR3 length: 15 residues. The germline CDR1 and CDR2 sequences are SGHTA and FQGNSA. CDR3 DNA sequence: TGTGCCAGCACCTTTTTAGCGGGGGGACTCAATGAGCAGTTCTTC. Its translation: CASTFLAGGLNEQFF.

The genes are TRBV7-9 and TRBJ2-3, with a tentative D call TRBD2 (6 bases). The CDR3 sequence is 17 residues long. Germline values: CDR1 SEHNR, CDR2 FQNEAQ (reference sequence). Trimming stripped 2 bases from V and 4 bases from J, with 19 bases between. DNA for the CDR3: TGTGCCAGCAGCTTAAACTTGAGGCAGGGAGGAGCAGATACGCAGTATTTT. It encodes CASSLNLRQGGADTQYF. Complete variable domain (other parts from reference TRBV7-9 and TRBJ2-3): DTGVSQNPRHKITKRGQNVTFRCDPISEHNRLYWYRQTLGQGPEFLTYFQNEAQLEKSRLLSDRFSAERPKGSFSTLEIQRTEQGDSAMYLCASSLNLRQGGADTQYFGPGTRLTVL.

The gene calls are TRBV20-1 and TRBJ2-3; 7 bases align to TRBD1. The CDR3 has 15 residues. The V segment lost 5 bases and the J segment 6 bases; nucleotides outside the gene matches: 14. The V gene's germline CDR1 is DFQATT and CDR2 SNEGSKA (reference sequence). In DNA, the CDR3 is TGCAGTGCTCCCACGGATCGAGGGGGCGGCGATACGCAGTATTTT. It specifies CSAPTDRGGGDTQYF.

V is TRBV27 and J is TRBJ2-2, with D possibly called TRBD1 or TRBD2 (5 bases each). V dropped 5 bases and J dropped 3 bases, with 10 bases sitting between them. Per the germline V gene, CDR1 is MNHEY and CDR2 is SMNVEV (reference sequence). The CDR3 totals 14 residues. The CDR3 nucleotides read TGTGCCAGCAGTGGGGACGGATACACCGGGGAGCTGTTTTTT. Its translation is CASSGDGYTGELFF.

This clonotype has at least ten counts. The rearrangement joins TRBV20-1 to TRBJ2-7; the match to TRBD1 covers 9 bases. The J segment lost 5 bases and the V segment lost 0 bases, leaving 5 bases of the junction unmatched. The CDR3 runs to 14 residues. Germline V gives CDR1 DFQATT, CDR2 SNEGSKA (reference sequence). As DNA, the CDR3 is TGCAGTGCTAGAGATGGACAGGGGTCTGACGAGCAGTACGTC. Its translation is CSARDGQGSDEQYV.

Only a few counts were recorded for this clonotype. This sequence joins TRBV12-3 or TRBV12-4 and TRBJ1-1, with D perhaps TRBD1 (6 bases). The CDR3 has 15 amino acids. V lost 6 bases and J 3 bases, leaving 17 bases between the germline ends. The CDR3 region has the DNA TGTGCCAGCAGACAGGGTAGAGGGGATTACACTGAAGCTTTCTTT. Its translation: CASRQGRGDYTEAFF.

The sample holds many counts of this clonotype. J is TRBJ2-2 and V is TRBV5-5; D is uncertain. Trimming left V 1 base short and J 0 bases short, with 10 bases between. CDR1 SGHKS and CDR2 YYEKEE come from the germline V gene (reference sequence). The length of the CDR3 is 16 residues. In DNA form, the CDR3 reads TGTGCCAGCAGCTTGCGGTTCGACCCGAACACCGGGGAGCTGTTTTTT. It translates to CASSLRFDPNTGELFF.

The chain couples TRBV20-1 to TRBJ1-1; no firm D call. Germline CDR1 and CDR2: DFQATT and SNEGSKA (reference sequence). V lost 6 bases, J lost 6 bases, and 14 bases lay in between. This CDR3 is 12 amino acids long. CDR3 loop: CSAAAAAAEAFF. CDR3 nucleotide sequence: TGCAGTGCCGCGGCAGCTGCAGCTGAAGCTTTCTTT.

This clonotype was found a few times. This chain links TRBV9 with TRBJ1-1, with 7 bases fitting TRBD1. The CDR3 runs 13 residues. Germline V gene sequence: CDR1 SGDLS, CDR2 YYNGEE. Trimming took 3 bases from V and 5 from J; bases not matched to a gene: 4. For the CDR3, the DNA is TGTGCCAGCAGCGCGACAGGGAGGACTGAAGCTTTCTTT. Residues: CASSATGRTEAFF.

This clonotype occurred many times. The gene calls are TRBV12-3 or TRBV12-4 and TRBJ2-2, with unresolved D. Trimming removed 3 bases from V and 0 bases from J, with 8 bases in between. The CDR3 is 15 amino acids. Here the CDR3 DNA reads TGTGCCAGCAGTTTTGTGGGGACGAACACCGGGGAGCTGTTTTTT. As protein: CASSFVGTNTGELFF.

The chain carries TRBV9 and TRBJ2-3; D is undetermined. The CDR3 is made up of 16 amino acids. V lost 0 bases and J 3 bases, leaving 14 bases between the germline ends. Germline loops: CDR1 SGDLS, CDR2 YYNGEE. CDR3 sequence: CASSVEEPPLTDTQYF. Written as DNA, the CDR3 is TGTGCCAGCAGCGTAGAGGAGCCTCCTTTGACAGATACGCAGTATTTT.

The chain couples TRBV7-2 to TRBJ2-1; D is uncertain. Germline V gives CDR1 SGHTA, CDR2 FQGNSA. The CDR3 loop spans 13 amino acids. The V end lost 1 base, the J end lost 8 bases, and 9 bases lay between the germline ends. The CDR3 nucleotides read TGTGCCAGCAGCTTAGGGGGAATTTATGAGCAGTTCTTC. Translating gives CASSLGGIYEQFF.

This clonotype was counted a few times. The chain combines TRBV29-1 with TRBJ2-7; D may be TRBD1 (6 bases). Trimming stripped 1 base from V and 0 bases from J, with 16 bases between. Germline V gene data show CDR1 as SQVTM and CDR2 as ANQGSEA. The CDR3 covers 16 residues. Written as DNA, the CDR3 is TGCAGCGTTGAAGGGCAGGGGAACGGTGGCTCCTACGAGCAGTACTTC. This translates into CSVEGQGNGGSYEQYF.

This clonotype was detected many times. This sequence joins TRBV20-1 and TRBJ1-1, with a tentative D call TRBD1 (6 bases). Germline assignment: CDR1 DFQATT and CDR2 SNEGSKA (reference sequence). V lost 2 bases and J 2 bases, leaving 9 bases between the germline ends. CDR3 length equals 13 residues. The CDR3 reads CSARHRENTEAFF. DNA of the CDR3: TGCAGTGCTAGACACAGGGAAAACACTGAAGCTTTCTTT.

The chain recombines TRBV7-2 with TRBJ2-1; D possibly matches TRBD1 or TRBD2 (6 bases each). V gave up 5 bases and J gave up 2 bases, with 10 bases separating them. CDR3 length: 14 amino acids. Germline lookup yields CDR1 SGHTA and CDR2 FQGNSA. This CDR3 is CASSRGLPYNEQFF. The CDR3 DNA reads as TGTGCCAGCAGCCGGGGGCTCCCCTACAATGAGCAGTTCTTC.

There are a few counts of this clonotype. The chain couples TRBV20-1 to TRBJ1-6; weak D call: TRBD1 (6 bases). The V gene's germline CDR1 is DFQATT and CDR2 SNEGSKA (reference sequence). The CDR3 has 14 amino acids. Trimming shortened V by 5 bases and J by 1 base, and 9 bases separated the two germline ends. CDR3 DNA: TGCAGTGCTTCACAGGGATCCTATAATTCACCCCTCCACTTT. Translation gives CSASQGSYNSPLHF.

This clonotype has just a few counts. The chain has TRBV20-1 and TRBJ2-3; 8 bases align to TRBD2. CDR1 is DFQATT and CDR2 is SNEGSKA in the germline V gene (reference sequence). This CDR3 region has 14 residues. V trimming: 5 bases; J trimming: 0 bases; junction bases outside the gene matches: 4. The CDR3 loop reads CSAPQRGSTDTQYF. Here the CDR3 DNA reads TGCAGTGCTCCCCAGCGGGGGAGCACAGATACGCAGTATTTT.

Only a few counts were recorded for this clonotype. CDR3 sequence (DNA): TGTGCCAGCAGCTCATCAGTGGGGTCAGATACGCAGTATTTT. Translated: CASSSSVGSDTQYF. The genes are TRBV7-2 and TRBJ2-3, with D hard to call. Per the germline V gene, CDR1 is SGHTA and CDR2 is FQGNSA. Trimming took 4 bases from V and 4 from J, leaving 12 bases between them. The length of the CDR3 is 14 residues.

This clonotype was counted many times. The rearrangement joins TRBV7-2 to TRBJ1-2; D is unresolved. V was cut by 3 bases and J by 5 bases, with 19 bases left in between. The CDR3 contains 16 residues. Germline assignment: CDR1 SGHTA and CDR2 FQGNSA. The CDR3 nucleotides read TGTGCCAGCAGCTTGCCAGGAGTAGGGTTTAAGTATGGCTACACCTTC. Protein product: CASSLPGVGFKYGYTF. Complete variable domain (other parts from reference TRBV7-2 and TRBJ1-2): GAGVSQSPSNKVTEKGKDVELRCDPISGHTALYWYRQSLGQGLEFLIYFQGNSAPDKSGLPSDRFSAERTGGSVSTLTIQRTQQEDSAVYLCASSLPGVGFKYGYTFGSGTRLTVV.

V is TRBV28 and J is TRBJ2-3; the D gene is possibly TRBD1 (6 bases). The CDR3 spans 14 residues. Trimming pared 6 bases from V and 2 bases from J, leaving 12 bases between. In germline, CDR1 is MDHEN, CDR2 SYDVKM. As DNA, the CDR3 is TGTGCCAGCAGAAACAGGGCCCCCACAGATACGCAGTATTTT. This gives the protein CASRNRAPTDTQYF.

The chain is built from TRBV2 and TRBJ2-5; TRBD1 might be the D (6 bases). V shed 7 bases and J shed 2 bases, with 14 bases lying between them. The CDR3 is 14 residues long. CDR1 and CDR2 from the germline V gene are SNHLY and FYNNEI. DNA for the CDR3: TGTGCCAGCATTTCGGTCGGACAGCAAGAGACCCAGTACTTC. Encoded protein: CASISVGQQETQYF.

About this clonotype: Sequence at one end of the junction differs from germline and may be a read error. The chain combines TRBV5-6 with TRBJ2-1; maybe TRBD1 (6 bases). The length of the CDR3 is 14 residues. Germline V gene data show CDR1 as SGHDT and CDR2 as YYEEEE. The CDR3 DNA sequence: TGTGCCAGGAGCTGGGGACAACTCTACAATGAGCAGTTCTTC. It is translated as CARSWGQLYNEQFF. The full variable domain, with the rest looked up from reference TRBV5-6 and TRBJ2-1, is DAGVTQSPTHLIKTRGQQVTLRCSPKSGHDTVSWYQQALGQGPQFIFQYYEEEERQRGNFPDRFSGHQFPNYSSELNVNALLLGDSALYLCARSWGQLYNEQFFGPGTRLTVL.

CDR3 protein: CASSLAAGLEQYV. DNA for the CDR3: TGTGCCAGCAGCTTAGCGGCGGGCCTCGAGCAGTACGTC. The chain joins TRBV7-2 to TRBJ2-7, with a possible D match to TRBD2 (5 bases). The V and J ends lost 0 bases and 6 bases respectively, with 9 bases between them. The CDR3 totals 13 residues. Germline V gene sequence: CDR1 SGHTA, CDR2 FQGNSA.

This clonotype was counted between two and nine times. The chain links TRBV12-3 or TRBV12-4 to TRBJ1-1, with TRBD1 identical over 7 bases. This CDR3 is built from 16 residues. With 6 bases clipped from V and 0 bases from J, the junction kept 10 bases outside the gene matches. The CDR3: CASRPGGSVMNTEAFF. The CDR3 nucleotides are TGTGCCAGCAGGCCAGGGGGTTCGGTGATGAACACTGAAGCTTTCTTT.

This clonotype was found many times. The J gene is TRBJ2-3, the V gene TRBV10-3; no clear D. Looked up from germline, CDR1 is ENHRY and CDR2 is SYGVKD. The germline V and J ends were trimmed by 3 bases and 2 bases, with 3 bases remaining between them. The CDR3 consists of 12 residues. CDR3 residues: CAISDNTDTQYF. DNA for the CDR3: TGTGCCATCAGTGACAACACAGATACGCAGTATTTT.

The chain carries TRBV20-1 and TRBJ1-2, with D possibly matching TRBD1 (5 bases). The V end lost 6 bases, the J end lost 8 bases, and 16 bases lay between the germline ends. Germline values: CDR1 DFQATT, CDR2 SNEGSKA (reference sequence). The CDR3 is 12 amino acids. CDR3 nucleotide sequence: TGCAGTGCCCCGTCGGGGGGAGTAGGCTACACCTTC. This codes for CSAPSGGVGYTF.

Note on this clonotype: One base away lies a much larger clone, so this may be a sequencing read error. The DNA of the CDR3 is TGTGCCAGCAGCTATTTAAGAAAGGGTGCGCAAGAGACCCAGTACTTC. Translated: CASSYLRKGAQETQYF. The V and J genes are TRBV5-6 and TRBJ2-5; unclear D gene. The length of the CDR3 is 16 residues. Trimming took off 3 bases at V and 2 bases at J, with 17 bases between the two ends. Germline V gene sequence: CDR1 SGHDT, CDR2 YYEEEE.

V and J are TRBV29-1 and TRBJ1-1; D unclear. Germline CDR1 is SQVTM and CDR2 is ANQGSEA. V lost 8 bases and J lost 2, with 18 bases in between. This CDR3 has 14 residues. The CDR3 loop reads CSSRIPGLNTEAFF. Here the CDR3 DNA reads TGCAGCTCTAGGATCCCGGGCCTCAACACTGAAGCTTTCTTT.

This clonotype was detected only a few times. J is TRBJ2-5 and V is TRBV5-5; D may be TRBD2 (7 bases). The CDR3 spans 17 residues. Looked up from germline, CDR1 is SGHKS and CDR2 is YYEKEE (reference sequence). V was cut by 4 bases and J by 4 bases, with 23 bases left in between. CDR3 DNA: TGTGCCAGCAGCCCGGAAGAACAGGGAGGGACTGGAGAGACCCAGTACTTC. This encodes CASSPEEQGGTGETQYF.